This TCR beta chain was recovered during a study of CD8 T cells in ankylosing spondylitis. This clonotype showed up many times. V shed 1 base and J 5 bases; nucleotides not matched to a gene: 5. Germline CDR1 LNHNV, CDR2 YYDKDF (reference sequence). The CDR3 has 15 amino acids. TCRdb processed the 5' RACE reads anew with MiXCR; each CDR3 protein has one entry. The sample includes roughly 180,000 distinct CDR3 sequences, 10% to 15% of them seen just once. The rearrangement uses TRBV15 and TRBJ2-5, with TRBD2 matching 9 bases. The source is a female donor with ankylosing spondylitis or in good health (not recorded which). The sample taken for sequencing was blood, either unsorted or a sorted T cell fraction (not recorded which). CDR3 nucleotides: TGTGCCACCAGCAGAGGGGGTAGCGGGAGTGAGACCCAGTACTTC. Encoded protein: CATSRGGSGSETQYF.